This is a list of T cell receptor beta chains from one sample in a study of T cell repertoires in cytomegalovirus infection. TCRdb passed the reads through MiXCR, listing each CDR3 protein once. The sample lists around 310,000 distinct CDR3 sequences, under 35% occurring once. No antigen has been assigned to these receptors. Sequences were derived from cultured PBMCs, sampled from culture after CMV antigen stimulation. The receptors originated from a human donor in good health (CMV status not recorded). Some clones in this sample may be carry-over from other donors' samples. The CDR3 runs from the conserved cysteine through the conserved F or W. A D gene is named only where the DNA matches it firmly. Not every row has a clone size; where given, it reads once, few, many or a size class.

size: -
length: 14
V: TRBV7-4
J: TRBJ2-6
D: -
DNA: TGTGCCAGCAGCTCGCTCTCTGGGGCCAACGTCCTGACTTTC
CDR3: CASSSLSGANVLTF

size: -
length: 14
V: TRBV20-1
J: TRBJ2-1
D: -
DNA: TGCAGTGCGCCCGACGGGTTCTCCTACAATGAGCAGTTCTTC
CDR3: CSAPDGFSYNEQFF

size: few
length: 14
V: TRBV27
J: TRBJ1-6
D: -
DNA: TGTGCCACCCGAGCAGTACACGATAATTCACCCCTCCACTTT
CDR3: CATRAVHDNSPLHF

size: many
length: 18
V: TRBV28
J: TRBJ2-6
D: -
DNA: TGTGCCAGCAGTTCGCCCCATGGGAAGGGATCTGGGGCCAACGTCCTGACTTTC
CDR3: CASSSPHGKGSGANVLTF

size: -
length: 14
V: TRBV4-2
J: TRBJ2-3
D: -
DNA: TGTGCCAGCAGCCAAGTGGGTATGACAGATACGCAGTATTTT
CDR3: CASSQVGMTDTQYF

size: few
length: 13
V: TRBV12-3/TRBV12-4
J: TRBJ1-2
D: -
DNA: TGTGCCAGCAGTTTATCAGGGCTGGGTGGCTACACCTTC
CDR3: CASSLSGLGGYTF

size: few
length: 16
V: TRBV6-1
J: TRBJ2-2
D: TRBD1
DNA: TGTGCCAGCAGGATAGGACAGGGATCAGACGCCGGGGAGCTGTTTTTT
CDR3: CASRIGQGSDAGELFF

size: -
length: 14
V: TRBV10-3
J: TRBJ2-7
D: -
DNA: TGTGCCATCAGTGGGCCTTTAAGTGCCTACGAGCAGTACTTC
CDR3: CAISGPLSAYEQYF

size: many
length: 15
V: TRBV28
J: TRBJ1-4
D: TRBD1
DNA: TGTGCCAGCAGACTTCCGACAGGGCCTAATGAAAAACTGTTTTTT
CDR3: CASRLPTGPNEKLFF

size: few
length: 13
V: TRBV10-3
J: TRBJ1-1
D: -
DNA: TGTGCCTCGTCCCACCGGCTGGACACTGAAGCTTTCTTT
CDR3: CASSHRLDTEAFF

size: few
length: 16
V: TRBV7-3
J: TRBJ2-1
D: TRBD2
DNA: TGTGCCAGCAGCCCTACTAGCGGGAGGTACTACAATGAGCAGTTCTTC
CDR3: CASSPTSGRYYNEQFF

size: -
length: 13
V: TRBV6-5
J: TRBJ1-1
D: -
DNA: TGTGCCAGCAGTTACTCGAGGGACGGTGAAGCTTTCTTT
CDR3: CASSYSRDGEAFF

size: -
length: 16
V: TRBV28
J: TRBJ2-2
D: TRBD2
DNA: TGTGCCAGCAGCCAGCCGGGACTAGCTTTCAACGGGGAGCTGTTTTTT
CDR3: CASSQPGLAFNGELFF

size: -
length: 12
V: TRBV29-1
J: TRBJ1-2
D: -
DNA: TGCAGCGTTGGAGTACTTCGGGGTGGCTACACCTTC
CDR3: CSVGVLRGGYTF

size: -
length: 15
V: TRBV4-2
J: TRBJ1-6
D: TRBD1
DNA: TGTGCCAGCAGCATGGGACAGGGCATGAATTCACCCCTCCACTTT
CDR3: CASSMGQGMNSPLHF

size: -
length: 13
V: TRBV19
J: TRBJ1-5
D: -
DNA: TGTGCCAGTCGCCGGGCCATCAATCAGCCCCAGCATTTT
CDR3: CASRRAINQPQHF

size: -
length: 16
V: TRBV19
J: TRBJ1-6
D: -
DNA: TGTGCCAGTAGTATAGATCACCGGACTCCAAATTCACCCCTCCACTTT
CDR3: CASSIDHRTPNSPLHF

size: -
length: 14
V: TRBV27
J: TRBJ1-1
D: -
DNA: TGTGCCAGCAGTTTATCGCTAGCGAACACTGAAGCTTTCTTT
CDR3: CASSLSLANTEAFF

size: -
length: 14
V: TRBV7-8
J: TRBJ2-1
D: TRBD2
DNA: TGTGCCAGCAGCTTATCTCTAGCGGGAGTGGGAGGGTTCTTC
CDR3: CASSLSLAGVGGFF

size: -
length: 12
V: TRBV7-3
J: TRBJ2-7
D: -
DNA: TGTGCCAGCAGCTTCGCGGGAAACGAGCAGTACTTC
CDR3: CASSFAGNEQYF

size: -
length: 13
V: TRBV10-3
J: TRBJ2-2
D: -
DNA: TGTGCCATCAGTGGCCTAGGGGCCGGGGAGCTGTTTTTT
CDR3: CAISGLGAGELFF

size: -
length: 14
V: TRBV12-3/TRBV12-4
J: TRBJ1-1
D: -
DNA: TGTGCCAGCAGTTCCCTAGTAGGGCAGGATGAAGCTTTCTTT
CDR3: CASSSLVGQDEAFF

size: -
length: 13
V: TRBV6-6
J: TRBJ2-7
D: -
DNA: TGTGCCAGCAGTTACAGTGAGGGTGGCGAGCAGTACTTC
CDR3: CASSYSEGGEQYF

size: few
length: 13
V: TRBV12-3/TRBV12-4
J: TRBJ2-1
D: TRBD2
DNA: TGTGCCAGCAAACTAGCGGGGCGCCTATGGCAGTTCTTC
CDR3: CASKLAGRLWQFF

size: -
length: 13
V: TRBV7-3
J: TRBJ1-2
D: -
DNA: TGTGCCAGCAGCGGGGACACGGTTTATGGCTACACCTTC
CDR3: CASSGDTVYGYTF

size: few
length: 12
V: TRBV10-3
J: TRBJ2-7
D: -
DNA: TGTGCCATCAGTGAGAGGCATTACGAGCAGTACTTC
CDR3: CAISERHYEQYF

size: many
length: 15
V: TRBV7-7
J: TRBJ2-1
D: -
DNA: TGTGCTAGCAGCTTATCGAGCGGCAGATACAATGAGCAGTTCTTC
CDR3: CASSLSSGRYNEQFF